The 18 T cell receptor beta chains below come from one sample, sequenced in a study of cytomegalovirus exposure and HLA in healthy donors. PCR involved 60 Vbeta and 13 Jbeta primers. The data were produced by immunoSEQ multiplex PCR, yet TCRdb's version contains in-frame clones alone and is incomplete. This sample yields 100,000 to 150,000 clones, of which around 86% are seen a single time; about 8.1% belongs to the top ten. The sequenced sample was PBMCs. The receptor source for this set is a woman aged 45-59 years in good health and CMV-seropositive.

The V gene is TRBV27, the J gene TRBJ2-5; D gene unclear. This CDR3 has 13 residues. Germline loops: CDR1 MNHEY, CDR2 SMNVEV (reference sequence). V lost 5 bases and J 8 bases, leaving 15 bases between the germline ends. The CDR3 DNA reads TGTGCCAGCAGTCCCCTCATCTCAGTCACCCAGTACTTC. This translates into CASSPLISVTQYF.

This clone showed up just a few times. The chain has TRBV5-1 and TRBJ1-2, with D maybe TRBD1 (5 bases). This CDR3 contains 15 residues. V shed 2 bases and J shed 0 bases, with 11 bases lying between them. Germline assignment: CDR1 SGHRS and CDR2 YFSETQ. The CDR3 nucleotides read TGCGCCAGCAGCTTCGGGGGGGTGACTAACTATGGCTACACCTTC. Amino acids: CASSFGGVTNYGYTF.

This chain uses TRBV10-3 with TRBJ1-2; TRBD1 aligns across 7 bases. From germline, CDR1 is ENHRY and CDR2 SYGVKD. Trimming removed 2 bases from V and 3 bases from J; junction bases left unmatched: 9. This CDR3 is 16 amino acids long. The CDR3 region is CAISENRGRTDYGYTF. The CDR3 region has the DNA TGTGCCATCAGTGAGAACAGGGGAAGAACAGACTATGGCTACACCTTC.

The chain is built from TRBV18 and TRBJ2-7, with a tentative D call TRBD1 (6 bases). Deletions cut 2 bases from V and 0 bases from J, with 20 bases between. Germline assignment: CDR1 KGHSH and CDR2 LQKENI. This CDR3 comprises 18 residues. CDR3 DNA sequence: TGTGCCAGCTCACCAGGACAGTTCGAGGCCCCAAGCTCCTACGAGCAGTACTTC. Translating it yields CASSPGQFEAPSSYEQYF.

The V call is TRBV2, the J call TRBJ2-7, with 7 bases matching TRBD2. J was trimmed by 2 bases and V by 6 bases; bases with no gene match: 10. The CDR3 loop spans 15 amino acids. CDR1 and CDR2 (germline): SNHLY, FYNNEI. The CDR3 DNA is TGTGCCAGCAGCCTGTCCGGGACTACTACCTACGAGCAGTACTTC. It codes for CASSLSGTTTYEQYF. Full variable domain (missing parts from reference TRBV2 and TRBJ2-7): EPEVTQTPSHQVTQMGQEVILRCVPISNHLYFYWYRQILGQKVEFLVSFYNNEISEKSEIFDDQFSVERPDGSNFTLKIRSTKLEDSAMYFCASSLSGTTTYEQYFGPGTRLTVT.

In its sample, this clone was seen a few times. The CDR3 protein is CASSQDGIVYNEQFF. For the CDR3, the DNA is TGCGCCAGCAGCCAAGACGGGATCGTCTACAATGAGCAGTTCTTC. The chain combines TRBV4-1 with TRBJ2-1; perhaps TRBD2 as D (5 bases). V was clipped by 0 bases and J by 3 bases, with 9 bases between them. Germline-derived CDR1 and CDR2 are MGHRA and YSYEKL. This CDR3 is 15 amino acids long.

This chain joins TRBV7-9 and TRBJ1-6; D not resolved. Germline V lookup: CDR1 SEHNR, CDR2 FQNEAQ (reference sequence). V shed 5 bases and J shed 6 bases, with 14 bases lying between them. The CDR3 has 15 amino acids. CDR3 DNA sequence: TGTGCCAGCAGCCCCTCGGGGAGTGGTAATTCACCCCTCCACTTT. This gives the protein CASSPSGSGNSPLHF. The entire variable domain, with the rest obtained from reference TRBV7-9 and TRBJ1-6, is as follows: DTGVSQNPRHKITKRGQNVTFRCDPISEHNRLYWYRQTLGQGPEFLTYFQNEAQLEKSRLLSDRFSAERPKGSFSTLEIQRTEQGDSAMYLCASSPSGSGNSPLHFGNGTRLTVT.

The V and J genes are TRBV7-9 and TRBJ2-3; D gene uncertain. V was trimmed by 1 base and J by 2 bases, leaving 4 bases between them. The CDR3 is made up of 13 amino acids. Germline V gene sequence: CDR1 SEHNR, CDR2 FQNEAQ (reference sequence). The CDR3 sequence is CASSLGPTDTQYF. The CDR3 coding sequence is TGTGCCAGCAGCTTAGGGCCCACAGATACGCAGTATTTT.

The rearrangement links TRBV2 to TRBJ1-6; D call uncertain. The germline V gene has CDR1 SNHLY and CDR2 FYNNEI. This CDR3 spans 13 amino acids. The germline V and J ends were trimmed by 8 bases and 7 bases, with 12 bases remaining between them. CDR3 sequence reads: CASELGVNSPLHF. The CDR3, as DNA: TGTGCCAGCGAGCTCGGGGTAAATTCACCCCTCCACTTT.

V and J are TRBV7-9 and TRBJ2-5; possibly TRBD1 for D (6 bases). The closer fit of TRBJ2-7 to the DNA end suggests the J call may be wrong. The CDR3 covers 13 residues. Germline V gene sequence: CDR1 SEHNR, CDR2 FQNEAQ (reference sequence). The CDR3 protein is CASRTAVQLEQYF. The CDR3 DNA reads as TGTGCCAGTCGGACAGCAGTCCAGCTCGAGCAGTACTTC.

The chain links TRBV6-5 to TRBJ2-2, with D tentatively TRBD2 (5 bases). The length of the CDR3 is 15 residues. Trimming pared 2 bases from V and 4 bases from J, leaving 11 bases between. CDR1 is MNHEY and CDR2 is SVGAGI in the germline V gene. CDR3 protein: CASSYLSVATGELFF. The CDR3 bases are TGTGCCAGCAGTTACCTTAGCGTAGCCACCGGGGAGCTGTTTTTT.

The chain combines TRBV5-4 with TRBJ2-5; D may be TRBD1 (5 bases). The CDR3 loop spans 15 amino acids. Trimming pared 5 bases from V and 2 bases from J, leaving 16 bases between. The germline gives CDR1 SGHNT, CDR2 YYREEE (reference sequence). CDR3 bases: TGTGCCAGCAGACTCAGGTCTACAGGTCAAGAGACCCAGTACTTC. Translation: CASRLRSTGQETQYF.

The chain joins TRBV2 to TRBJ2-1, with TRBD2 matching 11 bases. V gave up 6 bases and J gave up 9 bases; unmatched junction bases: 10. This CDR3 comprises 15 residues. Germline CDR1 SNHLY, CDR2 FYNNEI. The CDR3 loop is CASRDLTSGIGEQFF. The CDR3, as DNA: TGTGCCAGCAGGGACCTGACTAGCGGGATTGGTGAGCAGTTCTTC.

There are a few counts of this clone. This sequence joins TRBV10-3 and TRBJ1-5, with D maybe TRBD1 (6 bases). The V and J ends lost 0 bases and 4 bases respectively, with 13 bases between them. CDR3 length: 16 amino acids. Germline CDR1 ENHRY, CDR2 SYGVKD. The CDR3 spells CAISESGADQNQPQHF. CDR3 in DNA: TGTGCCATCAGTGAGTCGGGGGCGGACCAAAATCAGCCCCAGCATTTT.

This chain links TRBV29-1 with TRBJ2-7; 14 bases are a match to TRBD2. CDR1 is SQVTM and CDR2 is ANQGSEA in the germline V gene. The CDR3 extends over 15 amino acids. V trimming: 3 bases; J trimming: 7 bases; junction bases outside the gene matches: 8. As DNA, the CDR3 is TGCAGCGTTGAGCTGGGACTAGCGGGGGCAGGGGAGCAGTACTTC. Protein sequence: CSVELGLAGAGEQYF.

The V call is TRBV6-1, the J call TRBJ1-2; a possible D gene is TRBD1 (5 bases). V was trimmed by 2 bases and J by 4 bases, leaving 17 bases between them. The CDR3 contains 16 residues. CDR1 is MNHNS, CDR2 SASEGT, per germline. This chain's CDR3 is CASSELDGGAIYGYTF. The DNA for the CDR3 is TGTGCCAGCAGTGAATTAGACGGGGGTGCAATCTATGGCTACACCTTC.

The chain couples TRBV30 to TRBJ2-6, with D possibly matching TRBD1 (5 bases). V was cut by 5 bases and J by 0 bases, with 8 bases left in between. Germline V gene sequence: CDR1 GTSNPN, CDR2 SVGIG (reference sequence). The length of the CDR3 is 14 residues. The CDR3 here is CAWDSYSGANVLTF. For the CDR3, the DNA is TGTGCCTGGGACAGTTACTCTGGGGCCAACGTCCTGACTTTC.

The V gene is TRBV7-2, the J gene TRBJ2-3; D may be TRBD1 (5 bases). CDR3 size: 19 residues. The V gene lost 4 bases and the J gene lost 0 bases, with 23 bases spanning the gap. Germline CDR1 and CDR2: SGHTA and FQGNSA. CDR3: CASSWQGPSGVPSTDTQYF. The CDR3 nucleotides read TGTGCCAGCAGCTGGCAGGGCCCCTCTGGCGTACCTAGCACAGATACGCAGTATTTT.